These 26 T cell receptor beta chains were all obtained from the same sample, sequenced in a study of technical replicates of blood from a few donors. Assay used: immunoSEQ multiplex PCR; TCRdb lists only in-frame clones, some missing. The data contain 78,000 or so clones, 70% to 90% of them singletons. Material for sequencing was T cells isolated from PBMCs. The receptors were gathered from a human donor in good health.

The rearrangement uses TRBV18 and TRBJ2-5; 8 bases map to TRBD2. After removal of 4 bases from V and 1 base from J, the junction contained 2 bases not matched to a gene. Germline lookup yields CDR1 KGHSH and CDR2 LQKENI. This CDR3 is built from 14 residues. CDR3 coding DNA: TGTGCCAGCTCACTTGGACTAGCCCAAGAGACCCAGTACTTC. Its protein is CASSLGLAQETQYF.

The gene calls are TRBV2 and TRBJ2-3; maybe TRBD1 (5 bases). Trimming left V 2 bases short and J 5 bases short, with 14 bases between. Germline V gene lookup returns CDR1 SNHLY and CDR2 FYNNEI. This CDR3 contains 15 residues. The CDR3 coding sequence is TGTGCCAGCAGTGAACGGGCGATAAGGGGAGATACGCAGTATTTT. Encoded protein: CASSERAIRGDTQYF.

The chain employs TRBV5-1 and TRBJ2-2; 14 nucleotides agree with TRBD2. CDR1 SGHRS and CDR2 YFSETQ come from the germline V gene. The junction had 4 bases not matched to a gene; V was cut back by 0 bases and J by 6 bases. CDR3 size: 17 residues. As DNA, the CDR3 is TGCGCCAGCAGCTTGGAAGGGACTAGCGGGGGCTCCGGGGAGCTGTTTTTT. Its protein is CASSLEGTSGGSGELFF.

The V call is TRBV27, the J call TRBJ1-2; D perhaps matches TRBD1 (6 bases). Germline V gene data show CDR1 as MNHEY and CDR2 as SMNVEV (reference sequence). The CDR3 consists of 12 residues. Trimming removed 4 bases at V and 8 bases at J, with 11 bases between. The CDR3 nucleotides are TGTGCCAGCAGTTCCGGGACATTGGGCTACACCTTC. This encodes CASSSGTLGYTF.

In this sample, this clone turned up once. The chain links TRBV5-4 to TRBJ2-5; a weak D match, TRBD1 (6 bases). This CDR3 is 15 amino acids long. Trimming shortened V by 1 base and J by 2 bases, and 12 bases separated the two germline ends. Per germline, CDR1 SGHNT and CDR2 YYREEE (reference sequence). The CDR3 nucleotides are TGTGCCAGCAGCTTGTCTCCAGGGACACAAGAGACCCAGTACTTC. This codes for CASSLSPGTQETQYF.

The V and J genes are TRBV7-9 and TRBJ2-1; the D is unclear. The CDR3 sequence is 12 residues long. Trimming removed 11 bases at V and 8 bases at J, with 16 bases between. The germline CDR1 and CDR2 sequences are SEHNR and FQNEAQ (reference sequence). The CDR3 is CASPELGYEQFF. CDR3 DNA sequence: TGTGCCTCGCCAGAATTGGGCTATGAGCAGTTCTTC.

The chain couples TRBV5-5 to TRBJ2-1; 9 bases fit TRBD1. With 2 bases clipped from V and 6 bases from J, the junction kept 6 bases outside the gene matches. CDR3 length: 15 residues. CDR1 and CDR2 (germline): SGHKS, YYEKEE (reference sequence). The CDR3 DNA reads TGTGCCAGCAGCTTCCGGGACAGGGAGACCAATGAGCAGTTCTTC. This sequence encodes CASSFRDRETNEQFF. Based on the CDR3 plus reference TRBV5-5 and TRBJ2-1, the full variable domain is DAGVTQSPTHLIKTRGQQVTLRCSPISGHKSVSWYQQVLGQGPQFIFQYYEKEERGRGNFPDRFSARQFPNYSSELNVNALLLGDSALYLCASSFRDRETNEQFFGPGTRLTVL.

The rearrangement uses TRBV7-9 and TRBJ1-4; tentatively, D is TRBD1 (6 bases). The CDR3 runs 11 residues. The germline V and J ends were trimmed by 6 bases and 8 bases, with 7 bases remaining between them. Germline CDR1 reads SEHNR; CDR2 reads FQNEAQ (reference sequence). The CDR3 DNA is TGTGCCAGCAGTGGGACAGAAAAACTGTTTTTT. Protein product: CASSGTEKLFF.

The gene calls are TRBV4-3 and TRBJ2-2, with a tentative D call TRBD1 (6 bases). Germline assignment: CDR1 LGHNA and CDR2 YSLEER. CDR3 size: 15 residues. V lost 2 bases and J 4 bases, leaving 11 bases between the germline ends. This CDR3 reads CASSQIGTPTGELFF. The CDR3 bases are TGCGCCAGCAGCCAAATTGGGACACCCACCGGGGAGCTGTTTTTT.

The chain uses TRBV11-2 and TRBJ2-7; D remains ambiguous. Germline CDR1 is SGHAT and CDR2 is FQNNGV. V lost 1 base and J 3 bases, leaving 7 bases between the germline ends. This CDR3 has 13 amino acids. The CDR3 DNA reads TGTGCCAGCAGCTTAGTCAGACTCTACGAGCAGTACTTC. Amino acids: CASSLVRLYEQYF.

This sequence joins TRBV27 and TRBJ2-3, with a weak D call TRBD2 (6 bases). V dropped 2 bases and J dropped 6 bases, with 15 bases sitting between them. CDR3 length: 15 amino acids. Germline lookup yields CDR1 MNHEY and CDR2 SMNVEV (reference sequence). The CDR3 sequence: CASSLAGWGRDTQYF. The CDR3 DNA is TGTGCCAGCAGTTTAGCGGGGTGGGGGAGGGATACGCAGTATTTT.

This rearrangement joins TRBV5-1 to TRBJ1-1, with D possibly matching TRBD1 (6 bases). CDR1 is SGHRS and CDR2 is YFSETQ in the germline V gene. V was clipped by 4 bases and J by 1 base, with 11 bases between them. The CDR3 length is 14 residues. The CDR3 sequence is CASSPGHKNTEAFF. CDR3 sequence (DNA): TGCGCCAGCAGCCCGGGACATAAGAACACTGAAGCTTTCTTT.

This sequence joins TRBV7-9 and TRBJ2-5; 15 bases map to TRBD2. Germline V gives CDR1 SEHNR, CDR2 FQNEAQ (reference sequence). Trimming took 5 bases from V and 2 from J; bases not matched to a gene: 6. The CDR3 runs to 17 residues. In DNA, the CDR3 is TGTGCCAGCAGCCCCTTGGGACTAGCGGGAGGACAAGAGACCCAGTACTTC. It is translated as CASSPLGLAGGQETQYF. The full variable domain, rest sourced from reference TRBV7-9 and TRBJ2-5, is DTGVSQNPRHKITKRGQNVTFRCDPISEHNRLYWYRQTLGQGPEFLTYFQNEAQLEKSRLLSDRFSAERPKGSFSTLEIQRTEQGDSAMYLCASSPLGLAGGQETQYFGPGTRLLVL.

V usage is TRBV6-4 and J usage is TRBJ2-2, with 8 bases matching TRBD1. Germline V lookup: CDR1 MRHNA, CDR2 SNTAGT. With V trimmed by 5 bases and J by 5 bases, 7 bases remained unmatched. This CDR3 is built from 15 residues. The CDR3 here is CASSRTGMRTGELFF. The CDR3 coding sequence is TGTGCCAGCAGTCGGACAGGGATGAGAACCGGGGAGCTGTTTTTT.

The chain links TRBV25-1 to TRBJ2-1, with 11 bases that match TRBD2. The CDR3 extends over 16 amino acids. Per the germline V gene, CDR1 is MGHDK and CDR2 is SYGVNS. V shed 3 bases, J shed 7 bases, and the junction held 8 bases outside the gene matches. The CDR3 region is CASSDSSGRIRNEQFF. The DNA for the CDR3 is TGTGCCAGCAGTGATTCTAGCGGGAGGATTAGAAATGAGCAGTTCTTC.

The chain carries TRBV28 and TRBJ2-5; possibly TRBD2 for D (5 bases). Trimming took off 3 bases at V and 0 bases at J, with 8 bases between the two ends. The CDR3 is 14 residues long. Germline assignment: CDR1 MDHEN and CDR2 SYDVKM. The CDR3 protein is CASSLSGNQETQYF. As DNA, the CDR3 is TGTGCCAGCAGTTTGTCGGGAAACCAAGAGACCCAGTACTTC.

This clone was detected once. The gene calls are TRBV28 and TRBJ2-3; TRBD1 agrees at 9 bases. The germline V gene has CDR1 MDHEN and CDR2 SYDVKM. The CDR3 is 15 residues long. The ends lost 3 bases at V and 3 bases at J; junction bases unmatched: 4. The CDR3 DNA is TGTGCCAGCAGTTTCGGGACAGGGCTAACAGATACGCAGTATTTT. Translated, it gives CASSFGTGLTDTQYF.

The chain is built from TRBV14 and TRBJ2-7, with a weak D call TRBD1 (6 bases). Germline CDR1 is SGHDN and CDR2 is FVKESK. Trimming shortened V by 4 bases and J by 2 bases, and 15 bases separated the two germline ends. The CDR3 sequence is 15 residues long. As DNA, the CDR3 is TGTGCCAGCAGCCCCTGGATGGGGGCACCCTACGAGCAGTACTTC. It yields the protein CASSPWMGAPYEQYF.

The gene calls are TRBV6-6 and TRBJ2-1; 7 bases are shared with TRBD2. Germline CDR1 MNHNY, CDR2 SVGAGI (reference sequence). J was trimmed by 1 base and V by 6 bases; bases with no gene match: 3. This CDR3 comprises 14 residues. The CDR3 coding sequence is TGTGCCAGCAGCACGGGGGGTTCCTACAATGAGCAGTTCTTC. Protein sequence: CASSTGGSYNEQFF.

The chain has TRBV30 and TRBJ2-7; 10 nucleotides match TRBD1. V gave up 1 base and J gave up 0 bases; unmatched junction bases: 6. CDR3 length equals 16 residues. From germline, CDR1 is GTSNPN and CDR2 SVGIG (reference sequence). CDR3 sequence (DNA): TGTGCCTGGAGTGAAGGGACAGGGGCTAACTCCTACGAGCAGTACTTC. Translation: CAWSEGTGANSYEQYF.

This sequence joins TRBV5-6 and TRBJ1-4; 10 bases map to TRBD1. The V gene end was trimmed by 0 bases and the J gene end by 4 bases; junction bases not matched to a gene: 12. This CDR3 spans 19 amino acids. The germline V gene encodes CDR1 SGHDT and CDR2 YYEEEE. CDR3 loop: CASSLDKTVGQGDNEKLFF. The DNA of the CDR3 is TGTGCCAGCAGCTTGGACAAGACGGTTGGACAGGGGGATAATGAAAAACTGTTTTTT.

This chain uses TRBV13 with TRBJ2-7, with TRBD2 matching 9 bases. CDR1 is PRHDT, CDR2 FYEKMQ, per germline (reference sequence). The CDR3 loop spans 15 amino acids. V gave up 4 bases and J gave up 4 bases; unmatched junction bases: 8. The CDR3 bases are TGTGCCAGCAGCTCGCGGGAGGGCCTACTGTACGAGCAGTACTTC. Its translation is CASSSREGLLYEQYF.

The chain is built from TRBV11-2 and TRBJ2-7; 8 bases are a match to TRBD2. The CDR3 spans 16 residues. The junction had 11 bases not matched to a gene; V was cut back by 5 bases and J by 2 bases. CDR1 and CDR2 (germline): SGHAT, FQNNGV. The CDR3 is CASSPLLAGLPYEQYF. CDR3 sequence (DNA): TGTGCCAGCAGCCCCCTCTTAGCGGGGCTCCCCTACGAGCAGTACTTC.

The chain employs TRBV6-1 and TRBJ1-1; D is ambiguous. The CDR3 length is 12 residues. The germline V gene has CDR1 MNHNS and CDR2 SASEGT. The ends were cut back, 10 bases at V and 11 bases at J, with 20 bases in the middle. The CDR3 spells CATKLTSTEAFF. In DNA form, the CDR3 reads TGTGCCACCAAACTAACGTCTACGGAGGCTTTCTTT.

This chain joins TRBV11-2 and TRBJ2-4; the match to TRBD2 covers 8 bases. V shed 6 bases, J shed 4 bases, and the junction held 14 bases outside the gene matches. The CDR3 spans 17 residues. Germline loops: CDR1 SGHAT, CDR2 FQNNGV. CDR3 loop: CASSNTGLVTPKNIQYF. CDR3 sequence (DNA): TGTGCCAGCAGTAATACGGGACTAGTTACGCCTAAAAACATTCAGTACTTC.

The V gene is TRBV5-1, the J gene TRBJ1-1; D not resolved. V lost 0 bases and J 7 bases, leaving 10 bases between the germline ends. This CDR3 comprises 13 residues. Looked up from germline, CDR1 is SGHRS and CDR2 is YFSETQ. In nucleotides, the CDR3 is TGCGCCAGCAGCTTGGCCCCAGGTAATGAAGCTTTCTTT. Translated: CASSLAPGNEAFF.